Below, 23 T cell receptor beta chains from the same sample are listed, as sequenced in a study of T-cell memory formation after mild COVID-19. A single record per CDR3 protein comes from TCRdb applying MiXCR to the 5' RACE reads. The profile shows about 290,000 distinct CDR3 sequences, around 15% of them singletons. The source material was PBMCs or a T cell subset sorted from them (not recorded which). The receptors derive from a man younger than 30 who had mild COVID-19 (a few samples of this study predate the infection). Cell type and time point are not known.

This CDR3 reads CASSLDGLSSTDTQYF. The CDR3, as DNA: TGTGCCAGCAGCTTGGATGGTTTATCTAGCACAGATACGCAGTATTTT. The rearrangement uses TRBV5-4 and TRBJ2-3; D unclear. The ends were cut back, 0 bases at V and 0 bases at J, with 11 bases in the middle. CDR3 size: 16 residues. Germline V gene sequence: CDR1 SGHNT, CDR2 YYREEE (reference sequence).

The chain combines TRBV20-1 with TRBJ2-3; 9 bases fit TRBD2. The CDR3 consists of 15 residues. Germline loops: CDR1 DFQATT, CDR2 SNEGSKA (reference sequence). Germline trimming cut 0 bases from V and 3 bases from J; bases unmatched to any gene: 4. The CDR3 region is CSAREHSGGTDTQYF. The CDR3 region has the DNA TGCAGTGCTAGAGAGCATAGCGGGGGAACAGATACGCAGTATTTT.

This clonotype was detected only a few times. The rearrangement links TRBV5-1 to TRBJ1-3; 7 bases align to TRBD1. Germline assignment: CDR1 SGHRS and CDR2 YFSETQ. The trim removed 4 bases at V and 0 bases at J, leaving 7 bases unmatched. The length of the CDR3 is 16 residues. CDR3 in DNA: TGCGCCAGCAGCCAGTTGGACAGGAGCTCTGGAAACACCATATATTTT. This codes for CASSQLDRSSGNTIYF.

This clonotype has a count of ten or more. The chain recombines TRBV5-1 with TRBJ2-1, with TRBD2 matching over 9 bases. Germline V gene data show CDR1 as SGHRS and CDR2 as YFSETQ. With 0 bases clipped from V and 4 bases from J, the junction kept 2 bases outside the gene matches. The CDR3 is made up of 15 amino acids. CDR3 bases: TGCGCCAGCAGCTTGGGGCGGGGGGGATACAATGAGCAGTTCTTC. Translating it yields CASSLGRGGYNEQFF.

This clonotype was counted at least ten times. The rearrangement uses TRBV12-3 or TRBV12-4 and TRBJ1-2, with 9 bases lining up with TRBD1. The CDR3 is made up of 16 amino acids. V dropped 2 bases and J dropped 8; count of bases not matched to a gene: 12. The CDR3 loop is CASSLPRTGGADGYTF. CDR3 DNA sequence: TGTGCCAGCAGTTTACCCCGAACAGGGGGCGCCGACGGCTACACCTTC.

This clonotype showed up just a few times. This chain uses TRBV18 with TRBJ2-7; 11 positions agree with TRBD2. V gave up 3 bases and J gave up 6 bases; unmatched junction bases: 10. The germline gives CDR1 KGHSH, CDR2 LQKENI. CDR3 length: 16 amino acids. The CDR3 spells CASSPTPTSGRSEQYV. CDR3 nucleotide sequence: TGTGCCAGCTCACCGACGCCCACTAGCGGGAGAAGCGAGCAGTACGTC.

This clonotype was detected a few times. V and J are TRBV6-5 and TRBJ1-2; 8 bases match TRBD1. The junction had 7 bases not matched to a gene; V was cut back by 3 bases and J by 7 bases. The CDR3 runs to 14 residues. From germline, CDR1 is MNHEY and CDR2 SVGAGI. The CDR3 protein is CASSYDDRGSGYTF. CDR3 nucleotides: TGTGCCAGCAGTTATGATGACAGGGGCTCTGGCTACACCTTC.

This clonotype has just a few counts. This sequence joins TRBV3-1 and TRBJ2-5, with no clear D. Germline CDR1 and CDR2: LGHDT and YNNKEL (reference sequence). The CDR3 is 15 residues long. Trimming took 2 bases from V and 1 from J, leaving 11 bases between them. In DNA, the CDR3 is TGTGCCAGCAGCCAATGGATGGCGAGCCAAGAGACCCAGTACTTC. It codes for CASSQWMASQETQYF.

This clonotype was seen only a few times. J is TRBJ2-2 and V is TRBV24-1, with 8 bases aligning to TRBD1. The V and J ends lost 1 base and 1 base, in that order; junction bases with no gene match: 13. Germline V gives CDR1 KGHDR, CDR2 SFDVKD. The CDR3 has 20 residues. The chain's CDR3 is CATSDLEAGGAEWNTGELFF. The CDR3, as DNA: TGTGCCACCAGTGATTTAGAGGCAGGGGGCGCAGAGTGGAACACCGGGGAGCTGTTTTTT.

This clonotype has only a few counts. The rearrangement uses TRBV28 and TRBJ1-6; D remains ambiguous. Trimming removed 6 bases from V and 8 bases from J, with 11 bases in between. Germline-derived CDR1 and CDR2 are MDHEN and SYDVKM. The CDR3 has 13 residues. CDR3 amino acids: CASRSQSYSPLHF. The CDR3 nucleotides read TGTGCCAGCAGGTCACAGAGTTATTCACCCCTCCACTTT. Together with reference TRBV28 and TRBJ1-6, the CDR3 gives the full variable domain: DVKVTQSSRYLVKRTGEKVFLECVQDMDHENMFWYRQDPGLGLRLIYFSYDVKMKEKGDIPEGYSVSREKKERFSLILESASTNQTSMYLCASRSQSYSPLHFGNGTRLTVT.

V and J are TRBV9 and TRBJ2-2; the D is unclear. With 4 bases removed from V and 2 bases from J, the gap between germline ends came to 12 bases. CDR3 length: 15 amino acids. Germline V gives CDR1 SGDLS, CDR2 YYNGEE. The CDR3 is CASSPRHLNTGELFF. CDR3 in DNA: TGTGCCAGCAGCCCCCGACACTTAAACACCGGGGAGCTGTTTTTT.

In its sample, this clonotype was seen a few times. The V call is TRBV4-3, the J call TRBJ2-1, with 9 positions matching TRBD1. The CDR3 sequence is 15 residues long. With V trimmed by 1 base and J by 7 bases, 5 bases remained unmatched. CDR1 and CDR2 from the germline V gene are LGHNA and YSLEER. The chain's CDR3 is CASSQVYRGRNEQFF. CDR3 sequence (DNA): TGCGCCAGCAGCCAAGTTTACAGGGGGCGGAATGAGCAGTTCTTC.

DNA for the CDR3: TGTGCCAGCAGTTCCCTGGGGTTCCGGGGCTACACCTTC. As protein: CASSSLGFRGYTF. This sequence joins TRBV28 and TRBJ1-2, with D unclear. Per germline, CDR1 MDHEN and CDR2 SYDVKM. The ends were cut back, 4 bases at V and 8 bases at J, with 14 bases in the middle. This CDR3 is built from 13 residues.

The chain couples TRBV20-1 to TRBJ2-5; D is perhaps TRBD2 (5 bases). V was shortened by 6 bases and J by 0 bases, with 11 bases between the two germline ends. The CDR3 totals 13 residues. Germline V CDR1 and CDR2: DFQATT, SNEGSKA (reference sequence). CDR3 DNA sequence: TGCAGTGCCAGACGGAGGTACCAAGAGACCCAGTACTTC. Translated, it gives CSARRRYQETQYF.

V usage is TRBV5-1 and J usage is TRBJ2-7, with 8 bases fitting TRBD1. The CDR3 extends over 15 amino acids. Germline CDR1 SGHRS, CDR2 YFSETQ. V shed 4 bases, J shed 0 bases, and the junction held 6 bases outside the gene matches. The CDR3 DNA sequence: TGCGCCAGCAGCAGAACAGGGGGGTCCTCCTACGAGCAGTACTTC. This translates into CASSRTGGSSYEQYF.

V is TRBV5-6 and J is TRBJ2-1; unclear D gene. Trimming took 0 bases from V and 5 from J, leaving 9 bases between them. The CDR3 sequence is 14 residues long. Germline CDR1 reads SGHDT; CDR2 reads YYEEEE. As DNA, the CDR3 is TGTGCCAGCAGCTTGGTATCCATCAACAATGAGCAGTTCTTC. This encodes CASSLVSINNEQFF.

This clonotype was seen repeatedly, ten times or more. In DNA, the CDR3 is TGTGCCAGCAGTTCGACCGGGACAGGGTTTTATGAGCAGTTCTTC. Its translation: CASSSTGTGFYEQFF. The V and J genes are TRBV28 and TRBJ2-1; 9 positions agree with TRBD1. CDR1 and CDR2 from the germline V gene are MDHEN and SYDVKM. V was pared by 4 bases and J by 8 bases, with 9 bases of the junction left unmatched. CDR3 length: 15 amino acids.

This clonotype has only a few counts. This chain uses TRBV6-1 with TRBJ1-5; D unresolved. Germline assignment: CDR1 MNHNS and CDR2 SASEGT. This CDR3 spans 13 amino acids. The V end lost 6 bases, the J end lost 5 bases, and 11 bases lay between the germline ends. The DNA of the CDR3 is TGTGCCAGCAGCATGAGGGTCTATCAGCCCCAGCATTTT. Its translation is CASSMRVYQPQHF.

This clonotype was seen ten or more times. CDR3 in amino acids: CASSLDGGANTGELFF. The CDR3 coding sequence is TGTGCCAGCAGCTTAGATGGGGGGGCTAATACCGGGGAGCTGTTTTTT. The V call is TRBV7-2, the J call TRBJ2-2; the D gene is possibly TRBD2 (7 bases). The V end was cut by 1 base, the J end by 5 bases, with 14 bases between. The CDR3 contains 16 residues. Germline CDR1 is SGHTA and CDR2 is FQGNSA.

The CDR3 loop reads CASSEVLAKNIQYF. CDR3 nucleotide sequence: TGTGCCAGCAGTGAAGTCCTAGCCAAAAACATTCAGTACTTC. The V gene is TRBV2, the J gene TRBJ2-4; no firm D call. Germline CDR1 and CDR2: SNHLY and FYNNEI. The CDR3 is made up of 14 amino acids. V lost 1 base to trimming and J lost 0 bases, with 4 bases between them. The whole variable domain, remainder taken from reference TRBV2 and TRBJ2-4, is EPEVTQTPSHQVTQMGQEVILRCVPISNHLYFYWYRQILGQKVEFLVSFYNNEISEKSEIFDDQFSVERPDGSNFTLKIRSTKLEDSAMYFCASSEVLAKNIQYFGAGTRLSVL.

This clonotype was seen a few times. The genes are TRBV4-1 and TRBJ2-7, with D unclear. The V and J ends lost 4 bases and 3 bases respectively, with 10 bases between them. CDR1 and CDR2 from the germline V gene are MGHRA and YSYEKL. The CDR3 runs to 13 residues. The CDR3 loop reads CASSPGSGYEQYF. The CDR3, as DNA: TGCGCCAGCAGCCCCGGGTCAGGCTACGAGCAGTACTTC.

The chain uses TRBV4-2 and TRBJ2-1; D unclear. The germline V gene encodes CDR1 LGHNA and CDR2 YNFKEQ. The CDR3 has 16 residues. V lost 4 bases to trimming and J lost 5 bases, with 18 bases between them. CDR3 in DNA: TGTGCCAGCAGCCTAGGAGTCGGCTACCAGAACAATGAGCAGTTCTTC. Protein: CASSLGVGYQNNEQFF.

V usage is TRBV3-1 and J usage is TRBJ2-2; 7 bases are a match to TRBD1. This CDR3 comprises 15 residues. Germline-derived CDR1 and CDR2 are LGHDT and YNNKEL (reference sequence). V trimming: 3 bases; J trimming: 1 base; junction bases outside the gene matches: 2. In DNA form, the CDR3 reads TGTGCCAGCAGCCACGGGACAGAGAACACCGGGGAGCTGTTTTTT. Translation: CASSHGTENTGELFF.